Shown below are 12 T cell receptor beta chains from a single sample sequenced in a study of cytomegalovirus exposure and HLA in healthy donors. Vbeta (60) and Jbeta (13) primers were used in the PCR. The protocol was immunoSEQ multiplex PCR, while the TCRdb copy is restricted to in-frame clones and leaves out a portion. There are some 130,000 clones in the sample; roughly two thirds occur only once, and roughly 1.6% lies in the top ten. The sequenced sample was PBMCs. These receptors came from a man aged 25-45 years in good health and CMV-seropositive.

CDR3 in amino acids: CASNLAGEADTQYF. In DNA form, the CDR3 reads TGCGCCAGCAACTTAGCGGGAGAGGCAGATACGCAGTATTTT. The chain has TRBV5-1 and TRBJ2-3; TRBD2 agrees at 9 bases. CDR1 is SGHRS and CDR2 is YFSETQ in the germline V gene. This CDR3 has 14 residues. The ends lost 6 bases at V and 4 bases at J; junction bases unmatched: 6.

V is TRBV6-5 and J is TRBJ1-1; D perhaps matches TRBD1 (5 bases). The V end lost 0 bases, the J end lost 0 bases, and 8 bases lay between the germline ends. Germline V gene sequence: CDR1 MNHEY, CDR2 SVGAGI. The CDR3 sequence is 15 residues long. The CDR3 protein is CASSYSKGVNTEAFF. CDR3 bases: TGTGCCAGCAGTTACTCGAAAGGGGTGAACACTGAAGCTTTCTTT.

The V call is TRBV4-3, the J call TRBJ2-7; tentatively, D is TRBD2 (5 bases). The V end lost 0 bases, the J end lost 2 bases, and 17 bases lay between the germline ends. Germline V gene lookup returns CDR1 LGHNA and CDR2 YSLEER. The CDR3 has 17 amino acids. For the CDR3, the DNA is TGCGCCAGCAGCCAAGACGGGAATAGGAGCCAAACCTACGAGCAGTACTTC. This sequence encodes CASSQDGNRSQTYEQYF.

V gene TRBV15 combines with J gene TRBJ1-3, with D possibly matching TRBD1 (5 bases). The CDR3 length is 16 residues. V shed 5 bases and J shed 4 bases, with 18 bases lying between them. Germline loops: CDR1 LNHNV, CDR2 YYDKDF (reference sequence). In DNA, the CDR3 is TGTGCCACCAGCTCCCAGACCCCAGGGATCGGAAACACCATATATTTT. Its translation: CATSSQTPGIGNTIYF.

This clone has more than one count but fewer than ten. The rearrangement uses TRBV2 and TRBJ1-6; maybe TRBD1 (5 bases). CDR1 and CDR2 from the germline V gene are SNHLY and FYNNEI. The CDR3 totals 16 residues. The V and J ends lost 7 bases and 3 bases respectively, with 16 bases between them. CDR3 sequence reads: CASTLGGAGYNSPLHF. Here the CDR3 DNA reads TGTGCCAGCACCCTAGGAGGGGCAGGCTATAATTCACCCCTCCACTTT.

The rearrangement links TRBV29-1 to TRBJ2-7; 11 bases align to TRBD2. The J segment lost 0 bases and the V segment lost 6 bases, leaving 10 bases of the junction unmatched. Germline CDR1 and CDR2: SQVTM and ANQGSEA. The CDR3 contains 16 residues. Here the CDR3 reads CSVSGLAGGHSYEQYF. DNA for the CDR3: TGCAGCGTCAGTGGGCTAGCGGGAGGCCACTCCTACGAGCAGTACTTC.

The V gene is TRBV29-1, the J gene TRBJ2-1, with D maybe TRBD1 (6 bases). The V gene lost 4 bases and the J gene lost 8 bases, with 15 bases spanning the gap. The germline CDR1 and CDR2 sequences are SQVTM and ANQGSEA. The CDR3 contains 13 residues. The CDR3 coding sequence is TGCAGCGTTGGACAGGTGCGGTGGGATGAGCAGTTCTTC. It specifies CSVGQVRWDEQFF.

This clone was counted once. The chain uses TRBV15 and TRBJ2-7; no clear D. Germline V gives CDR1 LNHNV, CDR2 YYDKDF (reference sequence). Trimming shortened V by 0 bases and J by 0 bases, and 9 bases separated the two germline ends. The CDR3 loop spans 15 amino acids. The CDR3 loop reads CATSRDLGNSYEQYF. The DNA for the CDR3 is TGTGCCACCAGCAGAGATCTAGGAAACTCCTACGAGCAGTACTTC.

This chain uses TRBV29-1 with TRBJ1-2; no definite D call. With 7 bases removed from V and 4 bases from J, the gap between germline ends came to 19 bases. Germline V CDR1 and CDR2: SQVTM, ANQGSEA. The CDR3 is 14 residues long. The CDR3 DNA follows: TGCAGCGCTAGAAGTGAGCCCCTCATCTATGGCTACACCTTC. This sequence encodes CSARSEPLIYGYTF.

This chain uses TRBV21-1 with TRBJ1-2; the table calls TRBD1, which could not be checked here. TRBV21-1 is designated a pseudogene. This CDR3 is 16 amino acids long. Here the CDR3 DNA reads TGTGCCAGCAGCTTACATCCCGGACACCTGGCCTATGGCTACACCTTC. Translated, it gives CASSLHPGHLAYGYTF.

The CDR3, as DNA: TGTGCCAGCAGCTTCGTACCCTTACATGAGCAGTACTTC. Residues: CASSFVPLHEQYF. The chain links TRBV7-9 to TRBJ2-7; no clear D. In germline, CDR1 is SEHNR, CDR2 FQNEAQ (reference sequence). Trimming left V 3 bases short and J 7 bases short, with 13 bases between. The CDR3 has 13 residues.

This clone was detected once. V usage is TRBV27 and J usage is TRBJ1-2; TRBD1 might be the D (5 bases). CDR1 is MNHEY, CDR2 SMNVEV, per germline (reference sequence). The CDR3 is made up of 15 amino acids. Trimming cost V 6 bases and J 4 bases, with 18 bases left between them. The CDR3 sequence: CASSLNRRRLYGYTF. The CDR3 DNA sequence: TGTGCCAGCAGCCTTAACAGGCGGCGACTCTATGGCTACACCTTC.